This T cell receptor beta chain was obtained from a study of OX40 agonist ivuxolimab in advanced cancers. Overall study context: Recorded diagnoses for dose-escalation patients were hepatocellular carcinoma, melanoma, renal cell or head and neck cancer. Those enrolled were about 82% male, with a mean age of around 60 years and ages from roughly 20 to 90.

V was shortened by 6 bases and J by 4 bases, with 22 bases between the two germline ends. CDR3 length: 17 amino acids. Germline loops: CDR1 MNHEY, CDR2 SMNVEV (reference sequence). Findings of the study overall: Partial responders at 0.1-3.0 mg/kg showed near-lowest clonal expansion.

Clones were read by immunoSEQ multiplex PCR, and TCRdb kept only the in-frame ones, dropping some. There are approximately 69,000 clones in the sample; approximately 88% occur only once, and approximately 7.9% lies in the top ten. Concerning this clone itself: The target antigen is unknown.

The chain links TRBV27 to TRBJ2-1, with a possible D match to TRBD1 (6 bases). The sequence was obtained from an adult with an advanced solid tumor such as melanoma, head and neck, liver or kidney cancer. This specimen was CD4+ or CD8+ T cells sorted from blood, taken in a trial of the OX40 agonist ivuxolimab. CDR3 DNA: TGTGCCAGCAGCCCGAACAGGGCCAAGGCAGTATACAATGAGCAGTTCTTC. This codes for CASSPNRAKAVYNEQFF.